This T cell receptor beta chain derives from a study of blood T cell repertoires in COVID-19. Turning to the study itself: Material from acute and convalescent COVID-19 was sourced from the United States, Italy and Spain. T cells, B-cell-depleted T cells, or PBMCs supplied cDNA or gDNA.

Study processing details: Quantification of nucleated cells was approximated via reference gene primer amplification. Assay used: immunoSEQ multiplex PCR; TCRdb lists only in-frame clones, some missing. V, J and clone size are those of that table, while D and trimming were read from the DNA. The sample yields around 290,000 clones, approximately 90% seen once. The CDR3 spans 14 residues. From germline, CDR1 is MNHEY and CDR2 SMNVEV (reference sequence). V lost 3 bases to trimming and J lost 8 bases, with 14 bases between them. Sequencing used peripheral blood. The J gene is TRBJ2-4, the V gene TRBV27; tentative D call: TRBD1 (7 bases). The TCR comes from a man between 35 and 55 years old with acute or convalescent COVID-19. CDR3 in amino acids: CASSLGGRGDIQYF. CDR3 sequence (DNA): TGTGCCAGCAGTTTGGGGGGCAGGGGGGACATTCAGTACTTC.